Presented here are 26 T cell receptor beta chains from one specimen sequenced in a study of spatial heterogeneity in lung cancer. The time point: sample taken at primary tumor resection. TCRdb reprocessed the 5' RACE reads via MiXCR and lists one record per CDR3 protein. The sample carries 40,000 or so distinct CDR3 sequences, 3% to 3.5% recorded once. The input for sequencing was normal lung tissue next to the tumor, taken at surgery. These receptors originate from a male donor with early-stage non-small cell lung cancer.

This clonotype was picked up many times. One end of the junction is discordant with germline, which a read error may explain. The chain is built from TRBV28 and TRBJ1-4, with no clear D. Per germline, CDR1 MDHEN and CDR2 SYDVKM. CDR3 size: 14 residues. The DNA for the CDR3 is TGTGCCGGCAGCCCTACCGGCTTTAATGAAAAACTGTTTTTT. It yields the protein CAGSPTGFNEKLFF.

This clonotype was observed at least ten times. This chain uses TRBV6-5 with TRBJ2-2, with TRBD1 matching 8 bases. V lost 6 bases and J lost 3; bases outside the gene matches: 3. CDR3 length equals 14 residues. Germline V CDR1 and CDR2: MNHEY, SVGAGI. The DNA of the CDR3 is TGTGCCAGCAGACGGACAGGGTACACCGGGGAGCTGTTTTTT. It translates to CASRRTGYTGELFF.

This clonotype was detected ten times or more. This chain connects TRBV2 to TRBJ1-5; tentatively, D is TRBD1 (6 bases). The CDR3 runs 13 residues. The germline V gene encodes CDR1 SNHLY and CDR2 FYNNEI. Trimming took 9 bases from V and 4 from J, leaving 13 bases between them. The CDR3 nucleotides are TGTGCCAGTAGCCAGGGGTCGAATCAGCCCCAGCATTTT. Its translation: CASSQGSNQPQHF.

Sample share makes this clonotype medium-sized. V is TRBV13 and J is TRBJ2-3, with D possibly TRBD1 on 5 matching bases. Trimming took 3 bases from V and 4 from J, leaving 11 bases between them. The CDR3 is 14 residues long. CDR1 PRHDT and CDR2 FYEKMQ come from the germline V gene (reference sequence). CDR3 sequence reads: CASSFGRGPDTQYF. In nucleotides, the CDR3 is TGTGCCAGCAGCTTCGGTAGGGGCCCAGATACGCAGTATTTT.

Many counts were recorded for this clonotype. The J gene is TRBJ2-7, the V gene TRBV12-3 or TRBV12-4; a weak D match, TRBD1 (5 bases). The ends were cut back, 5 bases at V and 1 base at J, with 15 bases in the middle. This CDR3 region has 15 residues. CDR3 sequence (DNA): TGTGCCAGCAGTCTACCGGCAGGGCGGTCCTACGAGCAGTACTTC. As protein: CASSLPAGRSYEQYF.

This clonotype came up many times. The chain carries TRBV7-9 and TRBJ1-1; D not resolved. The V gene's germline CDR1 is SEHNR and CDR2 FQNEAQ (reference sequence). The CDR3 has 14 amino acids. Trimming shortened V by 5 bases and J by 5 bases, and 15 bases separated the two germline ends. This chain's CDR3 is CASSQLLPGTEAFF. The CDR3 region has the DNA TGTGCCAGCAGCCAGCTCCTACCCGGGACTGAAGCTTTCTTT.

This clonotype was seen at least ten times. This rearrangement joins TRBV12-3 or TRBV12-4 to TRBJ2-4; D is possibly TRBD1 (5 bases). V was shortened by 3 bases and J by 6 bases, with 6 bases between the two germline ends. The CDR3 is 12 residues long. The CDR3 loop is CASSFDRNIQYF. CDR3 DNA sequence: TGTGCCAGCAGTTTCGACAGAAACATTCAGTACTTC.

This clonotype was counted at least ten times. In DNA form, the CDR3 reads TGTGCCAGCAGCTTGCCTAGCGTAGATACGCAGTATTTT. Amino acids: CASSLPSVDTQYF. The rearrangement joins TRBV5-6 to TRBJ2-3; tentatively, D is TRBD2 (6 bases). CDR1 and CDR2 (germline): SGHDT, YYEEEE. This CDR3 is built from 13 residues. V lost 1 base to trimming and J lost 5 bases, with 8 bases between them.

Ten or more counts support this clonotype. The chain combines TRBV3-1 with TRBJ2-2; D not resolved. The CDR3 length is 15 residues. The germline CDR1 and CDR2 sequences are LGHDT and YNNKEL (reference sequence). V dropped 1 base and J dropped 4 bases, with 10 bases sitting between them. DNA for the CDR3: TGTGCCAGCAGCCAAGGGGCAGACCTCACCGGGGAGCTGTTTTTT. It codes for CASSQGADLTGELFF.

This clonotype came up many times. The chain links TRBV28 to TRBJ1-4, with D possibly being TRBD1 (6 bases). This CDR3 is 16 amino acids long. Germline V gene lookup returns CDR1 MDHEN and CDR2 SYDVKM. V was pared by 5 bases and J by 9 bases, with 22 bases between. CDR3 sequence reads: CASSPPQGQLAKKLFF. The CDR3 nucleotides read TGTGCCAGCAGTCCCCCCCAGGGGCAATTAGCGAAAAAACTGTTTTTT.

This clonotype was detected many times. V is TRBV5-1 and J is TRBJ2-2, with 9 bases identical to TRBD1. The CDR3 is 15 residues long. With 0 bases clipped from V and 5 bases from J, the junction kept 2 bases outside the gene matches. The germline gives CDR1 SGHRS, CDR2 YFSETQ. The CDR3 nucleotides read TGCGCCAGCAGCTTGGGGGACAGGGTTACCGGGGAGCTGTTTTTT. The encoded protein is CASSLGDRVTGELFF.

The sample holds many counts of this clonotype. V is TRBV5-1 and J is TRBJ2-1; TRBD1 matches at 7 bases. Trimming took 2 bases from V and 4 from J; bases not matched to a gene: 6. Germline-derived CDR1 and CDR2 are SGHRS and YFSETQ. The CDR3 is 15 amino acids. CDR3 nucleotide sequence: TGCGCCAGCAGCTTCCGTACAGGGGTGTACAATGAGCAGTTCTTC. Translating it yields CASSFRTGVYNEQFF.

This clonotype was counted ten times or more. The chain couples TRBV7-8 to TRBJ2-5; D is undetermined. The CDR3 has 13 amino acids. V was trimmed by 5 bases and J by 1 base, leaving 8 bases between them. Germline V gene data show CDR1 as SGHVS and CDR2 as FQNEAQ. This CDR3 is CASSQEVQETQYF. The CDR3 nucleotides are TGTGCCAGCAGCCAAGAAGTCCAAGAGACCCAGTACTTC.

The sample holds many counts of this clonotype. V gene TRBV7-2 combines with J gene TRBJ2-3, with D possibly being TRBD2 (6 bases). This CDR3 spans 15 amino acids. Trimming pared 3 bases from V and 0 bases from J, leaving 10 bases between. CDR1 is SGHTA and CDR2 is FQGNSA in the germline V gene. The CDR3: CASSFRAGSTDTQYF. CDR3 nucleotides: TGTGCCAGCAGCTTCCGGGCGGGGAGCACAGATACGCAGTATTTT. The complete variable domain, with remaining parts taken from reference TRBV7-2 and TRBJ2-3, reads GAGVSQSPSNKVTEKGKDVELRCDPISGHTALYWYRQSLGQGLEFLIYFQGNSAPDKSGLPSDRFSAERTGGSVSTLTIQRTQQEDSAVYLCASSFRAGSTDTQYFGPGTRLTVL.

There are many counts of this clonotype. The chain has TRBV3-1 and TRBJ2-1; weak D call: TRBD2 (6 bases). The V gene lost 4 bases and the J gene lost 6 bases, with 16 bases spanning the gap. The CDR3 covers 15 residues. CDR1 and CDR2 from the germline V gene are LGHDT and YNNKEL (reference sequence). The CDR3, as DNA: TGTGCCAGCAGCCTGTTTCAGGACTACGCCAATGAGCAGTTCTTC. Translating gives CASSLFQDYANEQFF.

This clonotype was recorded many times. J is TRBJ2-5 and V is TRBV12-3 or TRBV12-4; no reliable D call. Trimming stripped 3 bases from V and 2 bases from J, with 10 bases between. This CDR3 has 14 residues. CDR3 DNA sequence: TGTGCCAGCAGTTTTTACCCACAACAAGAGACCCAGTACTTC. The encoded protein is CASSFYPQQETQYF.

This clonotype was observed at least ten times. The CDR3 spells CSVAATNRAEQYF. The CDR3 bases are TGCAGCGTAGCCGCCACTAACAGGGCCGAGCAGTACTTC. The chain uses TRBV29-1 and TRBJ2-7; possible D gene TRBD1, 6 bases. The germline CDR1 and CDR2 sequences are SQVTM and ANQGSEA. The CDR3 has 13 amino acids. The V end lost 6 bases, the J end lost 6 bases, and 18 bases lay between the germline ends.

This clonotype was counted ten times or more. The chain employs TRBV11-1 and TRBJ2-3; D is perhaps TRBD1 (6 bases). Trimming took off 0 bases at V and 1 base at J, with 11 bases between the two ends. The CDR3 has 16 amino acids. CDR1 SGHAT and CDR2 FQDESV come from the germline V gene (reference sequence). This CDR3 is CASSLAGRGGTDTQYF. DNA for the CDR3: TGTGCCAGCAGCTTAGCGGGCAGGGGAGGCACAGATACGCAGTATTTT.

V and J are TRBV3-1 and TRBJ2-1, with D perhaps TRBD1 (6 bases). The CDR3 spans 13 residues. CDR1 and CDR2 from the germline V gene are LGHDT and YNNKEL (reference sequence). V lost 2 bases, J lost 6 bases, and 8 bases lay in between. The CDR3 sequence is CASSQQQGNEQFF. The CDR3 nucleotides are TGTGCCAGCAGCCAACAACAGGGCAATGAGCAGTTCTTC.

This clonotype was detected many times. The J gene is TRBJ1-4, the V gene TRBV5-1, with 10 bases fitting TRBD1. Per germline, CDR1 SGHRS and CDR2 YFSETQ. Trimming took 4 bases from V and 7 from J; bases not matched to a gene: 4. The CDR3 extends over 14 amino acids. CDR3 protein: CASSPGQGLEKLFF. In DNA form, the CDR3 reads TGCGCCAGCAGCCCGGGACAGGGGCTTGAAAAACTGTTTTTT.

This clonotype was seen at least ten times. This rearrangement joins TRBV4-1 to TRBJ1-3, with 8 bases that match TRBD1. The CDR3 consists of 15 residues. Germline V gene lookup returns CDR1 MGHRA and CDR2 YSYEKL. Trimming removed 5 bases from V and 2 bases from J; junction bases left unmatched: 5. CDR3 coding DNA: TGCGCCAGCAGCTCCCAGGGGGCTGCTGGAAACACCATATATTTT. It translates to CASSSQGAAGNTIYF.

This clonotype was seen repeatedly, ten times or more. The V and J genes are TRBV29-1 and TRBJ2-3; TRBD2 matches 9 bases. The V gene end was trimmed by 5 bases and the J gene end by 1 base; junction bases not matched to a gene: 4. Germline CDR1 and CDR2: SQVTM and ANQGSEA. The CDR3 contains 14 residues. In DNA form, the CDR3 reads TGCAGCGTTCCCAGCGGGGGGCGCACAGATACGCAGTATTTT. This encodes CSVPSGGRTDTQYF.

In this sample, this clonotype turned up many times. This chain links TRBV5-6 with TRBJ2-7; D is perhaps TRBD2 (5 bases). CDR1 is SGHDT and CDR2 is YYEEEE in the germline V gene. V lost 3 bases and J 6 bases, leaving 13 bases between the germline ends. The CDR3 has 13 amino acids. The CDR3 region has the DNA TGTGCCAGCAGCTATGGAATTGGAGGCGAGCAGTACTTC. Translating gives CASSYGIGGEQYF.

The table lists this clonotype with many counts. The chain is built from TRBV11-2 and TRBJ2-5; D is possibly TRBD2 (6 bases). The CDR3 length is 16 residues. Trimming shortened V by 6 bases and J by 5 bases, and 22 bases separated the two germline ends. Germline lookup yields CDR1 SGHAT and CDR2 FQNNGV. The CDR3 coding sequence is TGTGCCAGCAGGCGATACGGGGGAAATATTATGGAGACCCAGTACTTC. Translated, it gives CASRRYGGNIMETQYF.

The chain has TRBV20-1 and TRBJ2-5, with 7 bases identical to TRBD2. CDR1 and CDR2 (germline): DFQATT, SNEGSKA (reference sequence). The CDR3 covers 12 residues. Trimming removed 3 bases from V and 3 bases from J; junction bases left unmatched: 1. The DNA of the CDR3 is TGCAGTGCTAGGGGGGGGAAAGAGACCCAGTACTTC. Its protein is CSARGGKETQYF.

This clonotype came up many times. V and J are TRBV5-1 and TRBJ1-2; the D is unclear. CDR1 SGHRS and CDR2 YFSETQ come from the germline V gene. Trimming pared 4 bases from V and 0 bases from J, leaving 10 bases between. This CDR3 contains 14 residues. The CDR3 here is CASSPSGSNYGYTF. The DNA for the CDR3 is TGCGCCAGCAGCCCTTCAGGTTCTAACTATGGCTACACCTTC.